This T cell receptor beta chain is from a study of blood T cells in healthy people across ages. Study-level points and caveats: Expanded clonotype shifts may have been confounded, as the donors had an unknown CMV status.

Looked up from germline, CDR1 is MNHEY and CDR2 is SMNVEV (reference sequence). The CDR3 covers 15 residues. V gave up 4 bases and J gave up 6 bases; unmatched junction bases: 10. With a J-beta primer mix and a sample-barcoded 5' primer, a second PCR ran about 6 to 11 cycles. TCRdb independently ran MiXCR on the 5' RACE reads; one entry per CDR3 protein. Of about 690,000 distinct CDR3 sequences in the sample, 35% to 50% were seen once. About this clonotype: Its cognate antigen is unknown.

V gene TRBV27 combines with J gene TRBJ1-1; 8 bases align to TRBD1. The clonotype was recovered from an elderly man in good health. Sequencing input: blood. The CDR3 protein is CASSSSGQGKAEAFF. For the CDR3, the DNA is TGTGCCAGCAGTTCCTCCGGACAGGGAAAAGCTGAAGCTTTCTTT.